This record concerns one T cell receptor beta chain sequence. No antigen is known for it. Qualities for individual bases were not recorded, and no much larger clone is one base off. TCRbeta CDR3 regions were amplified from genomic DNA using the immunoSEQ Assay, a bias-controlled multiplex PCR. On the authors' methods: The number of nucleated cells in each sample was estimated by amplification of reference gene primers within the assay. To quantify the absolute abundance of each unique TCRbeta CDR3 rearrangement, sequence reads were collapsed and filtered. For each sample, productive Simpson clonality was calculated as the square root of Simpson's diversity index across productive rearrangements. Drawn from immuneACCESS, this table holds only the in-frame rearrangements with V and J called that TCRdb kept. Clones are partly lost; checked studies trace under half to an unresolved V gene and leave the rest unexplained. V and J calls and clone size are copied from that table; D and trimming were computed from the DNA. The sample table lists over 200,000 clones, about 85% of them with a count of one. The ten largest clonotypes hold roughly a tenth of the sample.

For CDR1 and CDR2, the germline V gene lists MNHEY and SVGAGI. The CDR3 spans 14 residues, from the cysteine through the phenylalanine. Only CDR3 DNA is held: 42 bases, read in frame from base 1. V is cut by 1 base and J by 3 bases, and the space between the germline ends is 10 bases. In the prospective study, participants were 18 to 89 years old, resided in about two dozen geographic areas of the United States, and were enrolled through a virtual design. In the prospective study, cohorts were assigned on the basis of participant-reported clinical history obtained from a screening survey and a study questionnaire. ImmuneRACE Cohort 3 recovered participants were defined by two consecutive negative NP/OP PCR tests, healthcare professional clearance, or symptom resolution. In the prospective study, whole blood, serum and a nasopharyngeal or oropharyngeal swab were collected from each participant by mobile phlebotomists. Additional blood draws and questionnaires over an approximately 2-month period could optionally be provided by prospective study participants. Before DNA extraction, blood samples from the prospective study were shipped at room temperature or frozen.

The sample belongs to a study of blood T cell repertoires in COVID-19 (dated by TCRdb to the early 2020s). Concerning the study at large: Samples covering the acute and convalescent phases of COVID-19 were provided by collaborators in the United States, Italy and Spain. The material from the prospective study consisted of cDNA or gDNA derived from T cells, B-cell-depleted T cells, or PBMCs. Deeply sampled blood TCRbeta repertoires from subjects exposed to, actively infected with, or recovered from COVID-19 were included in the dataset. A freely available public database, intended as a resource for researchers studying the immune response to SARS-CoV-2, is where the repertoires were released. The samples were drawn from the first 160 participants of the ongoing ImmuneRACE study and from 1,254 subjects provided by 6 global collaborators. The sample metadata nearly always contained a de-identified subject ID, COVID-19 status, age in years and sex. Where HLA class I and class II types were available, the types were taken from metadata supplied by the sample provider, not from assay-based typing. General conclusions and limits of the study: How much clinical and demographic metadata was included differed by source and by participant, and the metadata was provided uncurated.

The receptor's source is a man in his thirties or forties who had recovered from COVID-19. The V and J segments used are TRBV6-5 and TRBJ2-7, and possibly TRBD2, on 5 matching bases. Sequenced: PBMCs or T cells enriched from blood (not recorded which). The sequence in DNA is TGTGCCAGCAGTTACTTTAGTGCGGGCTACGAGCAGTACTTC. Its protein is CASSYFSAGYEQYF.